The clone carrying this T cell receptor beta chain was counted ten times or more. No antigen is known for it. Other nucleotide sequences in the sample specify the same CDR3. The data stem from a study of shared clonotypes between healthy human individuals. Study-level points and caveats: Non-shared clonotypes had lower generation probabilities than those shared by all four donors. Memory subsets generally showed smaller estimated richness than naive subsets did.

Unmatched junction bases numbered 0, after V lost 4 bases and J lost 3 bases. The length of the CDR3 is 15 residues. Germline V gene lookup returns CDR1 SGHDN and CDR2 FVKESK. The input for sorted-subset replicate PCRs was around 210 ng DNA, some 28,000 T cell genomes. The repertoire was sequenced with immunoSEQ multiplex PCR; TCRdb's copy has only in-frame clones and lacks some. Of about 1 million clones listed, roughly 80% are singletons. This rearrangement joins TRBV14 to TRBJ2-5; 15 nucleotides agree with TRBD2. Sequenced input: memory CD4+ T cells sorted from blood. The subset was: CD45RA-negative fraction. The receptor's source is a young man in good health. The CDR3 loop is CASSRTSGREETQYF. The CDR3 DNA reads TGTGCCAGCAGCCGGACTAGCGGGAGGGAAGAGACCCAGTACTTC.